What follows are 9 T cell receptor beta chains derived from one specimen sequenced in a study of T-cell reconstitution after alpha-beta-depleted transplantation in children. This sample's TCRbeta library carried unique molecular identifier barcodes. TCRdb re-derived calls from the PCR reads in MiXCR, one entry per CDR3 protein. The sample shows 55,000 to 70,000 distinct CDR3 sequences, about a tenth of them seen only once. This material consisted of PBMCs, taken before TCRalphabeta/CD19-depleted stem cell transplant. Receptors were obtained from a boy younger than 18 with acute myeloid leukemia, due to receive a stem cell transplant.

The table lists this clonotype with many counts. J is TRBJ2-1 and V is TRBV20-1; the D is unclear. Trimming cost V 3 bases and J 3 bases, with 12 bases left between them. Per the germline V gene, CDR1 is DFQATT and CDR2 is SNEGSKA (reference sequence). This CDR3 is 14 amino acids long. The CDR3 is CSARSREDYNEQFF. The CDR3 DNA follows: TGCAGTGCTAGGTCCCGCGAAGACTACAATGAGCAGTTCTTC.

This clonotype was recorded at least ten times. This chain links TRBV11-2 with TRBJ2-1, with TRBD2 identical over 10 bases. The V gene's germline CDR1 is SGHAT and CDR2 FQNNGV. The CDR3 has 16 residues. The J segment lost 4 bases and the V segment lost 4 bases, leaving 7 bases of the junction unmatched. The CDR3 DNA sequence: TGTGCCAGCAGCTCAAGGACTAGCGGAGGGTACAATGAGCAGTTCTTC. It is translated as CASSSRTSGGYNEQFF.

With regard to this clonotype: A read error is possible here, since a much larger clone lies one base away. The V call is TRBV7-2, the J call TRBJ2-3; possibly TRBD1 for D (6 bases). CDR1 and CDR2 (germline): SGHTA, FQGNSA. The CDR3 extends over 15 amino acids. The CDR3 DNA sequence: TGTGCCAGCAGCTTTCGTGGGGGCAGGCAAGATAAGCAGTATTTT. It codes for CASSFRGGRQDKQYF.

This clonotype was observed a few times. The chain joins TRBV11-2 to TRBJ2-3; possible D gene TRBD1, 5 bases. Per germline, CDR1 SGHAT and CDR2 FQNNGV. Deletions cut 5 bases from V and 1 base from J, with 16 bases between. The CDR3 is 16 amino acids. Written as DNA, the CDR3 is TGTGCCAGCAGCCCCCCCCAGACAGCCCGCACAGATACGCAGTATTTT. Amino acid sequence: CASSPPQTARTDTQYF.

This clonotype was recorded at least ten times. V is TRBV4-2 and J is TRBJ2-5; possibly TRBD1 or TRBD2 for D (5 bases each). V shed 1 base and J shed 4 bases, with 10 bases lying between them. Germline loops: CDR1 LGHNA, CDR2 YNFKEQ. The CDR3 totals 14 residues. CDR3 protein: CASSQGGLAETQYF. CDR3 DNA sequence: TGTGCCAGCAGCCAAGGGGGGTTGGCAGAGACCCAGTACTTC.

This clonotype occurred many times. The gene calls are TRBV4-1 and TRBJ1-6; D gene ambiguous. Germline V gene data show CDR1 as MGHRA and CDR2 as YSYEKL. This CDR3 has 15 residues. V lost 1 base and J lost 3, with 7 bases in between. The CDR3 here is CASSQVPGYNSPLHF. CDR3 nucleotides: TGCGCCAGCAGCCAAGTCCCGGGCTATAATTCACCCCTCCACTTT.

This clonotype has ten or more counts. The chain's CDR3 is CASSFGGQNTEAFF. The CDR3 DNA sequence: TGTGCCAGCAGCTTCGGGGGCCAGAACACTGAAGCTTTCTTT. V and J are TRBV7-9 and TRBJ1-1, with D possibly being TRBD1 (6 bases). The V gene lost 3 bases and the J gene lost 1 base, with 9 bases spanning the gap. This CDR3 comprises 14 residues. Per germline, CDR1 SEHNR and CDR2 FQNEAQ (reference sequence). Together with reference TRBV7-9 and TRBJ1-1, the CDR3 gives the full variable domain: DTGVSQNPRHKITKRGQNVTFRCDPISEHNRLYWYRQTLGQGPEFLTYFQNEAQLEKSRLLSDRFSAERPKGSFSTLEIQRTEQGDSAMYLCASSFGGQNTEAFFGQGTRLTVV.

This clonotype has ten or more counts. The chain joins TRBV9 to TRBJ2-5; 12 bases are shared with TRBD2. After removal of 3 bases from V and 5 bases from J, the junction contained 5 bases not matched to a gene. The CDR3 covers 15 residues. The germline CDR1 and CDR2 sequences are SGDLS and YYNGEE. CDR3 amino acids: CASSALAGGLETQYF. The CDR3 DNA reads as TGTGCCAGCAGCGCCCTAGCGGGGGGGCTGGAGACCCAGTACTTC.

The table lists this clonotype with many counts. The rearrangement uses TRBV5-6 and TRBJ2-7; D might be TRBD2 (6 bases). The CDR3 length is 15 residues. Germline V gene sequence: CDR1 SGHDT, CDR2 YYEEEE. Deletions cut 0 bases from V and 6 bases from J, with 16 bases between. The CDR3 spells CASSLDGRSKGEQYF. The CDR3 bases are TGTGCCAGCAGCTTGGACGGGAGAAGTAAAGGCGAGCAGTACTTC.